Below are 10 T cell receptor beta chains sequenced from a single sample in a study of cytomegalovirus exposure and HLA in healthy donors. The PCR contained 60 Vbeta and 13 Jbeta primers. Using immunoSEQ multiplex PCR, the repertoire was profiled, and TCRdb retains in-frame clones only, with some absent. The sample totals about 130,000 clones. Sequencing was performed on PBMCs. These receptor sequences come from a man between 25 and 39 years old in good health and CMV-seronegative.

V and J are TRBV7-8 and TRBJ2-2; 7 bases are a match to TRBD2. J lost 1 base, V lost 1 base, and 0 bases had no gene match. CDR1 is SGHVS, CDR2 FQNEAQ, per germline. The CDR3 runs to 15 residues. CDR3 in amino acids: CASSLGGRNTGELFF. CDR3 DNA: TGTGCCAGCAGCTTAGGCGGGAGGAACACCGGGGAGCTGTTTTTT. Full variable domain (outside the CDR3, taken from reference TRBV7-8 and TRBJ2-2): GAGVSQSPRYKVAKRGQDVALRCDPISGHVSLFWYQQALGQGPEFLTYFQNEAQLDKSGLPSDRFFAERPEGSVSTLKIQRTQQEDSAVYLCASSLGGRNTGELFFGEGSRLTVL.

The chain employs TRBV13 and TRBJ1-4; no clear D. The germline gives CDR1 PRHDT, CDR2 FYEKMQ (reference sequence). CDR3 length: 12 amino acids. The V and J ends lost 5 bases and 6 bases respectively, with 7 bases between them. The chain's CDR3 is CASSGRDEKLFF. The CDR3 DNA is TGTGCCAGCAGCGGGAGGGATGAAAAACTGTTTTTT.

The V and J genes are TRBV4-2 and TRBJ2-1; possibly TRBD2 for D (5 bases). The germline V and J ends were trimmed by 4 bases and 0 bases, with 13 bases remaining between them. The germline CDR1 and CDR2 sequences are LGHNA and YNFKEQ. The CDR3 runs 16 residues. The CDR3 DNA reads TGTGCCAGCAGCCCGCGCGGGTGGAGCTCCTACAATGAGCAGTTCTTC. Amino acid sequence: CASSPRGWSSYNEQFF.

The chain recombines TRBV7-8 with TRBJ1-1; perhaps TRBD1 as D (5 bases). This CDR3 comprises 15 residues. Per germline, CDR1 SGHVS and CDR2 FQNEAQ. Trimming shortened V by 4 bases and J by 7 bases, and 19 bases separated the two germline ends. CDR3: CASSWGGRDLGEAFF. For the CDR3, the DNA is TGTGCCAGCAGCTGGGGTGGCAGGGATCTAGGTGAAGCTTTCTTT.

The DNA of the CDR3 is TGTGCCAGCAGCCCTCGGGACAGCCGCAACACTGAAGCTTTCTTT. Its translation: CASSPRDSRNTEAFF. V is TRBV11-1 and J is TRBJ1-1; 7 bases are shared with TRBD1. CDR1 is SGHAT and CDR2 is FQDESV in the germline V gene (reference sequence). The J segment lost 2 bases and the V segment lost 5 bases, leaving 8 bases of the junction unmatched. The CDR3 length is 15 residues.

V and J are TRBV6-5 and TRBJ2-2, with TRBD1 matching over 8 bases. This CDR3 is built from 15 residues. The junction had 5 bases not matched to a gene; V was cut back by 5 bases and J by 3 bases. Per the germline V gene, CDR1 is MNHEY and CDR2 is SVGAGI. CDR3 sequence: CASSADRGYTGELFF. Here the CDR3 DNA reads TGTGCCAGCAGTGCAGACAGGGGTTACACCGGGGAGCTGTTTTTT.

This chain joins TRBV18 and TRBJ2-7; TRBD1 aligns across 8 bases. Trimming at V came to 4 bases and at J to 6 bases, leaving 8 bases not matched to a gene. Germline V CDR1 and CDR2: KGHSH, LQKENI. This CDR3 region has 14 residues. The CDR3 bases are TGTGCCAGCTCACGATCCCTGACAGGGGCCGAGCAGTACTTC. Protein product: CASSRSLTGAEQYF.

CDR3 protein: CASSPRTGRAEAFF. As DNA, the CDR3 is TGTGCCAGCAGCCCCAGGACAGGCCGGGCTGAAGCTTTCTTT. This chain joins TRBV7-9 and TRBJ1-1; TRBD1 aligns across 7 bases. Germline V lookup: CDR1 SEHNR, CDR2 FQNEAQ (reference sequence). This CDR3 is 14 amino acids long. The trim removed 5 bases at V and 6 bases at J, leaving 9 bases unmatched.

The V gene is TRBV4-3, the J gene TRBJ1-4, with D hard to call. The CDR3 consists of 13 residues. CDR1 and CDR2 (germline): LGHNA, YSLEER. V was cut by 1 base and J by 12 bases, with 12 bases left in between. This chain's CDR3 is CASSQVTVGQLFF. CDR3 coding DNA: TGCGCCAGCAGCCAAGTAACGGTTGGGCAACTGTTTTTT.

V is TRBV5-1 and J is TRBJ2-1, with D possibly TRBD1 on 6 matching bases. V was pared by 0 bases and J by 7 bases, with 8 bases between. Germline CDR1 SGHRS, CDR2 YFSETQ. There are 13 residues in the CDR3. In nucleotides, the CDR3 is TGCGCCAGCAGCTTGGACAGGGAGAATGAGCAGTTCTTC. This sequence encodes CASSLDRENEQFF.